Listed below are T cell receptor beta chains from one sample, sequenced in a study of RUNX1 and TCR beta rearrangement in T-cell leukemia. In TCRdb, the PCR reads were re-called with MiXCR into one record per CDR3 protein. The profile shows around 500 distinct CDR3 sequences, 30% to 40% of them singletons. The sample taken for sequencing was blood. The receptors here all came from a female donor with T-cell acute lymphoblastic leukemia. CDR3s include the opening cysteine and the closing phenylalanine or tryptophan. D genes are given only for firm matches. Expanded clones get a size class; other rows say once, few or many, or leave the size out.

abundance	j_gene	v_gene	d_gene	CDR3nt	CDR3aa
NA	TRBJ1-6	TRBV9	NA	TGTGCCAGCAGCGTCAGCAGGAACCCTTCGGCCCTCCACTTT	CASSVSRNPSALHF
NA	TRBJ2-7	TRBV20-1	NA	TGCAGTGCTAAAAAAACGGACTACGAGCAGTACTTC	CSAKKTDYEQYF
medium-sized	TRBJ1-1	TRBV11-1	NA	TGTGCCAGCAGCCCGCCCGGACATACGAACACTGAAGCTTTCTTT	CASSPPGHTNTEAFF
once	TRBJ2-7	TRBV4-2	NA	TGTGCCAGCAGCCAAGTCAGCTACGAGCAGTACTTC	CASSQVSYEQYF
NA	TRBJ1-2	TRBV6-2/TRBV6-3	TRBD1	TGTGCCAGCAGTTACCGGGACAGGCCTGTCTACACCTTC	CASSYRDRPVYTF
NA	TRBJ1-2	TRBV23-1	NA	TGCGCCAGCAAAAGGTGGTACAACTATGGCTACACCTTC	CASKRWYNYGYTF
NA	TRBJ2-2	TRBV6-4	NA	TGTGCCAGCAGTGACGGGGACACCGGGGAGCTGTTTTTT	CASSDGDTGELFF
few	TRBJ2-7	TRBV20-1	NA	TGCAGTGCTGGAGGCCCGGCCAGCCCCTACGAGCAGTACTTC	CSAGGPASPYEQYF
NA	TRBJ2-6	TRBV20-1	NA	TGCAGTGCCCCTGGGGGGGGCCTCTGGGCCAACGTCCTGACTTTC	CSAPGGGLWANVLTF
medium-sized	TRBJ2-1	TRBV20-1	NA	TGCAGTGCTAGCCTAGGGGAGAACAATGAGCAGTTCTTC	CSASLGENNEQFF
NA	TRBJ1-1	TRBV5-4	NA	TGTGCCAGCAGCGGACCGGGACAATGGACCGAAGCTTTCTTT	CASSGPGQWTEAFF
NA	TRBJ1-1	TRBV5-4	NA	TGTGCCAGCAGCTTGGAATTGAATACTGAAGCTTTCTTT	CASSLELNTEAFF
medium-sized	TRBJ1-1	TRBV10-3	NA	TGTGCCATTAATGGGGGGAACACTGAAGCTTTCTTT	CAINGGNTEAFF
NA	TRBJ1-1	TRBV5-1	NA	TGCGCCAGCAGACAAACGGGCGATGAAGCTTTCTTT	CASRQTGDEAFF
NA	TRBJ2-7	TRBV28	TRBD2	TGTGCCAGCAGCATAGCGGGGGGCCAAGCCTACGAGCAGTACTTC	CASSIAGGQAYEQYF
NA	TRBJ1-2	TRBV19	TRBD1	TGTGCCAGTAGTATAGTAGGACAGGGGGCGGACTATGGCTACACCTTC	CASSIVGQGADYGYTF
NA	TRBJ2-7	TRBV5-6	TRBD2	TGTGCCAGCAGGGCCCGGGGGGGCTACGAGCAGTACTTC	CASRARGGYEQYF
NA	TRBJ1-3	TRBV9	NA	TGTGCCAGCAGCAGCGGCCACTCTGGAAACACCATATATTTT	CASSSGHSGNTIYF
few	TRBJ1-6	TRBV20-1	TRBD1	TGCAGTGCTAGAGATTTTAGGGAACAGGGGAATAATTCACCCCTCCACTTT	CSARDFREQGNNSPLHF
NA	TRBJ1-2	TRBV11-2	NA	TGTGCCAGCAGACTCCGGGAGAGGTCCCCCTACTATGGCTACACCTTC	CASRLRERSPYYGYTF
NA	TRBJ1-5	TRBV23-1	NA	TGCGCCAGCACCCAGACACAGTATAGCAATCAGCCCCAGCATTTT	CASTQTQYSNQPQHF
few	TRBJ2-7	TRBV7-8	NA	TGTGCCAGCAGCTTGAGTACTCGGGTTCTTGACGAGCAGTACTTC	CASSLSTRVLDEQYF
few	TRBJ2-7	TRBV6-1	TRBD1	TGTGCCAGCCGAGTAGGACAGGGGCGTCCCTACGAGCAGTACTTC	CASRVGQGRPYEQYF